This T cell receptor beta chain was retrieved from a study of blood T cell repertoires in COVID-19. Study-wide context: There were acute and convalescent COVID-19 samples, and they came from the United States, Italy and Spain. In each case, the material was cDNA or gDNA derived from T cells, B-cell-depleted T cells, or PBMCs.

This clone was found a few times. Germline V CDR1 and CDR2: KGHSH, LQKENI. V lost 0 bases, J lost 0 bases, and 9 bases lay in between. This CDR3 region has 15 residues. In the original workflow: Nucleated cell number was recorded as an estimate derived from reference gene primer amplification. Profiled with immunoSEQ multiplex PCR; TCRdb holds only in-frame clones, not every one. V, J and clone size were drawn from that table, and D and trimming were deduced from the DNA. This table holds tens of thousands of clones, around 87% found once. The TCR originated in a man aged 45-60 years with active or convalescent COVID-19. The chain joins TRBV18 to TRBJ2-7; D call uncertain. Input material: peripheral blood. CDR3 sequence: CASSPPQASSYEQYF. CDR3 in DNA: TGTGCCAGCTCACCACCGCAGGCCAGCTCCTACGAGCAGTACTTC. The full variable domain, with the rest looked up from reference TRBV18 and TRBJ2-7, is NAGVMQNPRHLVRRRGQEARLRCSPMKGHSHVYWYRQLPEEGLKFMVYLQKENIIDESGMPKERFSAEFPKEGPSILRIQQVVRGDSAAYFCASSPPQASSYEQYFGPGTRLTVT.